The following is a T cell receptor (beta chain) sequence with its context. Its antigen is not known. The CDR3 has 16 amino acids. V lost 0 bases and J lost 8; bases outside the gene matches: 9. CDR1 and CDR2 (germline): SQVTM, ANQGSEA. The data belong to a study of radiotherapy plus CTLA-4 blockade in lung cancer. As for the study in general: Objective responses were documented in around a sixth of patients, with disease control in around 30%. Points from the study as a whole: Clones derived from tumor TCRs expanded in blood after radiotherapy plus ipilimumab.

Produced via immunoSEQ multiplex PCR; TCRdb's table is partial and in-frame only. The sample lists approximately 94,000 clones; roughly 80% were seen once. The sequences come from peripheral blood, collected from a patient treated with radiotherapy plus ipilimumab. The chain carries TRBV29-1 and TRBJ2-1; 11 bases map to TRBD2. This sequence originates from a human donor with non-small cell lung cancer that progressed on radiotherapy plus ipilimumab. The CDR3 is CSVEDISGRASDEQFF. CDR3 nucleotide sequence: TGCAGCGTTGAAGATATTAGCGGGAGGGCCAGCGATGAGCAGTTCTTC.